The T cell receptor beta chain described here comes from a study of cytomegalovirus exposure and HLA in healthy donors. Study-wide points: When analyzed later, the rates of TCR association showed variation by HLA locus, with DRB1 the most and HLA-C the fewest. HLA alleles showed associations with roughly 17,000 TCR beta sequences in a later analysis, at a 0.05 false discovery rate. Earlier analysis found most TCR beta V segments productive about 90% or about 30% of the time.

At collection, donors were nominally healthy, but unrecorded immune exposures were probable. About this clone: Antigen unknown.

PCR used 60 Vbeta primers and 13 Jbeta primers. TCRdb's copy holds only in-frame clones and misses some; the assay was immunoSEQ multiplex PCR. The sample includes roughly 150,000 clones, roughly 82% of them seen just once. Trimming removed 5 bases from V and 0 bases from J, with 17 bases in between. Germline loops: CDR1 SGHTA, CDR2 FQGNSA. CDR3 size: 17 residues. The sequence derives from a male donor in good health and CMV-seronegative. Material: PBMCs. The chain carries TRBV7-2 and TRBJ2-1; D not certain. The CDR3 is CASSPSPFESSYNEQFF. For the CDR3, the DNA is TGTGCCAGCAGCCCAAGCCCGTTTGAGAGCTCCTACAATGAGCAGTTCTTC.